The subject of this entry is one T cell receptor beta chain. What it binds is unknown. Naive CD8 isolation took CD45RO-negative cells positively selected for CCR7 and excluded terminally differentiated effector memory CD45RA+ cells. Libraries were prepared by immunoSEQ multiplex PCR; TCRdb keeps only in-frame clonotypes and omits some of them. The table lists a few hundred thousand clones, around 95% of them singletons. The CDR3 has 18 residues. Trimming removed 1 base at V and 2 bases at J, with 20 bases between. In germline, CDR1 is MNHEY, CDR2 SMNVEV (reference sequence). This sample stems from a study of shared clonotypes between healthy human individuals. General study findings and limits: A handful of donors showed sharing of roughly 5% of naive CD4 clonotypes.

The chain combines TRBV27 with TRBJ2-5, with a tentative D call TRBD2 (7 bases). Sequenced: naive CD8+ T cells sorted from blood. This TCR was recovered from a woman aged 30 to 39 in good health. The CDR3 is CASSLLGGRGPVQETQYF. Written as DNA, the CDR3 is TGTGCCAGCAGTTTATTAGGGGGGAGGGGTCCGGTACAAGAGACCCAGTACTTC.